This TCR beta chain was documented in a study of cytomegalovirus exposure and HLA in healthy donors. Study-wide context: Per a later analysis, the approximately 690 first-cohort and over 90 validation repertoires shared one platform.

Sequencing used immunoSEQ multiplex PCR; TCRdb keeps in-frame clones, though not all of them. The table records over 65,000 clones, about 93% of them present only once. Germline loops: CDR1 MGHRA, CDR2 YSYEKL. The CDR3 sequence is 15 residues long. Trimming removed 2 bases from V and 6 bases from J, with 16 bases in between. The sample was PBMCs. The clonotype comes from a woman younger than 35 in good health and CMV-seropositive. The chain links TRBV4-1 to TRBJ1-2; TRBD1 might be the D (6 bases). CDR3 protein: CASSQLGAGADGYTF. CDR3 DNA sequence: TGCGCCAGCAGCCAACTCGGGGCGGGGGCGGATGGCTACACCTTC.